Shown below are 2 T cell receptor beta chains from a single sample sequenced in a study of blood T cell repertoires in COVID-19. Data came from immunoSEQ multiplex PCR; TCRdb stores just in-frame clones and leaves some out. The profile shows over 70,000 clones, around 88% of them singletons. Source material: peripheral blood. All receptors come from a woman older than 75 with acute or convalescent COVID-19.

J is TRBJ2-7 and V is TRBV19; possibly TRBD2 for D (5 bases). V was trimmed by 6 bases and J by 5 bases, leaving 11 bases between them. CDR3 size: 12 residues. The V gene's germline CDR1 is LNHDA and CDR2 SQIVND (reference sequence). The CDR3: CASSGGFDEQYF. For the CDR3, the DNA is TGTGCCAGTAGCGGAGGTTTCGACGAGCAGTACTTC.

The rearrangement uses TRBV5-5 and TRBJ1-1, with D tentatively TRBD1 (6 bases). The CDR3 totals 15 residues. V lost 6 bases to trimming and J lost 4 bases, with 19 bases between them. In germline, CDR1 is SGHKS, CDR2 YYEKEE (reference sequence). The CDR3 region is CASTLSGGPGTEAFF. The CDR3 DNA sequence: TGTGCCAGCACCCTATCGGGGGGGCCGGGCACTGAAGCTTTCTTT. The full variable domain, rest sourced from reference TRBV5-5 and TRBJ1-1, is DAGVTQSPTHLIKTRGQQVTLRCSPISGHKSVSWYQQVLGQGPQFIFQYYEKEERGRGNFPDRFSARQFPNYSSELNVNALLLGDSALYLCASTLSGGPGTEAFFGQGTRLTVV.